Listed below are T cell receptor beta chains from one sample, sequenced in a study of OX40 agonist ivuxolimab in advanced cancers. Here immunoSEQ multiplex PCR was the method, and the copy in TCRdb shows in-frame clones only, minus some. The profile shows around 51,000 clones, about 78% of them singletons. Material: CD4+ or CD8+ T cells sorted from blood, obtained in a trial of the OX40 agonist ivuxolimab. These receptors all stem from an adult with an advanced solid tumor such as melanoma, head and neck, liver or kidney cancer. CDR3s include the opening cysteine and the closing phenylalanine or tryptophan. The D gene is left open where the match is weak. Clone size is given for some rows only: seen once, a few or many times, or a class if the clone is expanded.

d_call | cdr3_length | j_call | v_call | clone_size | cdr3_aa | cdr3_nt
TRBD1 | 16 | TRBJ1-2 | TRBV18 | medium-sized | CASSRTDRDQGYGYTF | TGTGCCAGCTCACGGACAGACAGGGATCAGGGCTATGGCTACACCTTC
. | 13 | TRBJ1-1 | TRBV21-1 | . | CASSKPLNTEAFF | TGTGCCAGCAGCAAACCCCTGAACACTGAAGCTTTCTTT
. | 14 | TRBJ2-6 | TRBV27 | . | CASSFRDGANVLTF | TGTGCCAGCAGTTTCCGGGATGGGGCCAACGTCCTGACTTTC
TRBD1 | 13 | TRBJ1-1 | TRBV28 | . | CASRRTGSTEAFF | TGTGCCAGCAGACGGACAGGGAGCACTGAAGCTTTCTTT
. | 15 | TRBJ1-2 | TRBV16 | . | CASSQSILIGYGYTF | TGTGCCAGCAGCCAATCTATACTTATCGGATATGGCTACACCTTC
. | 17 | TRBJ2-6 | TRBV7-8 | few | CASSFTSGAGRANVLTF | TGTGCCAGCAGCTTTACATCAGGGGCCGGTCGGGCCAACGTCCTGACTTTC
TRBD2 | 14 | TRBJ2-5 | TRBV28 | . | CASSRAGGEETQYF | TGTGCCAGCAGCCGAGCGGGAGGTGAAGAGACCCAGTACTTC
. | 17 | TRBJ1-3 | TRBV5-4 | . | CASSLGWQASSGNTIYF | TGTGCCAGCAGCTTGGGTTGGCAGGCCAGCTCTGGAAACACCATATATTTT
TRBD2 | 17 | TRBJ2-1 | TRBV14 | . | CASSHPVLAGVENEQFF | TGTGCCAGCAGCCACCCAGTCCTAGCGGGAGTAGAAAATGAGCAGTTCTTC
TRBD1 | 13 | TRBJ1-1 | TRBV5-1 | . | CASRQGADTEAFF | TGCGCCAGCAGGCAGGGGGCGGACACTGAAGCTTTCTTT
. | 11 | TRBJ1-1 | TRBV6-1 | . | CASSGQIEAFF | TGTGCCAGCAGCGGACAGATCGAGGCTTTCTTT
. | 14 | TRBJ1-5 | TRBV7-9 | . | CASSDDKSNQPQHF | TGTGCCAGCAGCGATGACAAAAGCAATCAGCCCCAGCATTTT
. | 12 | TRBJ1-2 | TRBV6-5 | medium-sized | CASGQFNYGYTF | TGTGCCAGCGGACAGTTCAACTATGGCTACACCTTC
. | 15 | TRBJ2-3 | TRBV7-9 | . | CASSLDGGTSDTQYF | TGTGCCAGCAGCTTAGACGGCGGGACTTCAGATACGCAGTATTTT
TRBD2 | 17 | TRBJ2-1 | TRBV5-1 | . | CASSLGGPGTTLNEQFF | TGCGCCAGCAGCTTGGGGGGACCCGGGACTACCCTCAATGAGCAGTTCTTC
. | 15 | TRBJ2-6 | TRBV7-2 | . | CASSLYGSGANVLTF | TGTGCCAGCAGCTTATATGGCTCTGGGGCCAACGTCCTGACTTTC
TRBD1 | 15 | TRBJ2-7 | TRBV6-1 | . | CASRNRGLPPYEQYF | TGTGCCAGCAGGAACAGGGGGCTACCTCCCTACGAGCAGTACTTC
. | 13 | TRBJ2-6 | TRBV29-1 | . | CSVEVSGANVLTF | TGCAGCGTTGAAGTCTCTGGGGCCAACGTCCTGACTTTC
. | 15 | TRBJ1-2 | TRBV18 | few | CASSPYGLTDYGYTF | TGTGCCAGCTCACCATACGGTTTGACAGACTATGGCTACACCTTC
. | 13 | TRBJ2-5 | TRBV10-2 | . | CASSEMARETQYF | TGCGCCAGCAGTGAGATGGCACGGGAGACCCAGTACTTC